One sample yielded the 17 T cell receptor beta chains listed below, sequenced in a study of blood T cell repertoires in COVID-19. The table came from immunoSEQ multiplex PCR; TCRdb's copy has only in-frame clones and leaves some out. The table includes 60,000 to 75,000 clones, roughly 86% detected once. The source material was peripheral blood. The source of these receptors is a man between 65 and 85 years old with active COVID-19.

The rearrangement uses TRBV28 and TRBJ1-6, with D possibly being TRBD1 (6 bases). The CDR3 totals 17 residues. The germline CDR1 and CDR2 sequences are MDHEN and SYDVKM. The V gene lost 5 bases and the J gene lost 5 bases, with 19 bases spanning the gap. CDR3 sequence reads: CASSPPTGLGDNSPLHF. CDR3 in DNA: TGTGCCAGCAGTCCCCCTACAGGGCTCGGCGATAATTCACCCCTCCACTTT.

This clone has more than one count but fewer than ten. The rearrangement uses TRBV28 and TRBJ2-1; TRBD2 agrees at 8 bases. The CDR3 length is 16 residues. V was clipped by 6 bases and J by 3 bases; unmatched bases: 10. Germline-derived CDR1 and CDR2 are MDHEN and SYDVKM. CDR3 protein: CASSPVAGLLYNEQFF. The CDR3 DNA sequence: TGTGCCAGCAGCCCCGTAGCGGGACTCCTCTACAATGAGCAGTTCTTC.

The chain is built from TRBV5-5 and TRBJ1-2; tentative D call: TRBD1 (6 bases). The germline V gene encodes CDR1 SGHKS and CDR2 YYEKEE (reference sequence). Between the trimmed V and J ends, which lost 4 bases and 0 bases, there was a span of 10 bases. This CDR3 is 14 amino acids long. For the CDR3, the DNA is TGTGCCAGCAGCCCCGGGACACCTAACTATGGCTACACCTTC. Its translation: CASSPGTPNYGYTF.

The chain joins TRBV6-5 to TRBJ1-2; 8 positions match TRBD1. The germline V gene encodes CDR1 MNHEY and CDR2 SVGAGI. Trimming took 6 bases from V and 4 from J; bases not matched to a gene: 7. This CDR3 comprises 14 residues. CDR3 protein: CASRGGQGGYGYTF. The CDR3 nucleotides read TGTGCCAGCAGGGGTGGACAGGGTGGCTATGGCTACACCTTC.

CDR3 region: CSVEGPGNYEQYF. The CDR3 DNA is TGCAGCGTTGAGGGGCCAGGGAACTACGAGCAGTACTTC. The rearrangement joins TRBV29-1 to TRBJ2-7, with a possible D match to TRBD1 (5 bases). Germline CDR1 and CDR2: SQVTM and ANQGSEA. The CDR3 consists of 13 residues. V lost 3 bases to trimming and J lost 3 bases, with 12 bases between them.

The chain couples TRBV4-1 to TRBJ2-5; the match to TRBD2 covers 16 bases. CDR1 MGHRA and CDR2 YSYEKL come from the germline V gene. Germline trimming cut 0 bases from V and 5 bases from J; bases unmatched to any gene: 9. There are 19 residues in the CDR3. The CDR3 protein is CASSQDPGTSGRAWETQYF. The CDR3 nucleotides are TGCGCCAGCAGCCAAGATCCGGGGACTAGCGGGAGGGCCTGGGAGACCCAGTACTTC.

This clone was counted only a few times. The gene calls are TRBV10-1 and TRBJ2-7, with 10 positions matching TRBD2. The CDR3 extends over 13 amino acids. V shed 8 bases and J 2 bases; nucleotides not matched to a gene: 3. Germline CDR1 reads WNHNN; CDR2 reads SYGVQD (reference sequence). CDR3 amino acids: CASASGSPYEQYF. Here the CDR3 DNA reads TGCGCCAGCGCTAGCGGGAGCCCCTACGAGCAGTACTTC.

The chain recombines TRBV7-6 with TRBJ2-1, with 9 bases identical to TRBD1. Losses at the gene ends were 3 bases for V and 2 bases for J; bases not matched to a gene: 5. Germline loops: CDR1 SGHVS, CDR2 FNYEAQ. The CDR3 extends over 16 amino acids. The chain's CDR3 is CASSLGTGIPYNEQFF. The DNA for the CDR3 is TGTGCCAGCAGCTTGGGGACAGGGATCCCCTACAATGAGCAGTTCTTC.

The chain employs TRBV10-3 and TRBJ2-2, with D tentatively TRBD1 (6 bases). V lost 10 bases to trimming and J lost 1 base, with 10 bases between them. CDR1 and CDR2 from the germline V gene are ENHRY and SYGVKD. The length of the CDR3 is 13 residues. In DNA, the CDR3 is TGTGCCACTACGGGACAGAACACCGGGGAGCTGTTTTTT. It codes for CATTGQNTGELFF.

This rearrangement joins TRBV5-1 to TRBJ2-7; 12 bases line up with TRBD2. V shed 0 bases and J 3 bases; nucleotides not matched to a gene: 4. The CDR3 loop spans 16 amino acids. The germline V gene has CDR1 SGHRS and CDR2 YFSETQ. The CDR3 is CASSLAGGLAGYEQYF. CDR3 bases: TGCGCCAGCAGCTTGGCCGGGGGACTAGCGGGCTACGAGCAGTACTTC.

The J gene is TRBJ2-1, the V gene TRBV27, with D tentatively TRBD2 (6 bases). Germline V CDR1 and CDR2: MNHEY, SMNVEV (reference sequence). V gave up 0 bases and J gave up 3 bases, with 12 bases separating them. This CDR3 comprises 16 residues. In nucleotides, the CDR3 is TGTGCCAGCAGTTTATCATCGGGGGAGCGCTACAATGAGCAGTTCTTC. Translating gives CASSLSSGERYNEQFF.

V gene TRBV4-1 combines with J gene TRBJ1-2; 9 positions match TRBD1. After removal of 3 bases from V and 8 bases from J, the junction contained 10 bases not matched to a gene. The CDR3 consists of 15 residues. CDR1 and CDR2 from the germline V gene are MGHRA and YSYEKL. Here the CDR3 reads CASSQGQGARVGYTF. Here the CDR3 DNA reads TGCGCCAGCAGCCAGGGACAGGGAGCGCGGGTGGGCTACACCTTC.

CDR3 region: CASSLDRVNTEAFF. CDR3 sequence (DNA): TGTGCCAGCAGCTTAGACAGGGTGAACACTGAAGCTTTCTTT. V usage is TRBV7-3 and J usage is TRBJ1-1, with 7 bases that match TRBD1. V was pared by 2 bases and J by 0 bases, with 0 bases of the junction left unmatched. Germline assignment: CDR1 SGHTA and CDR2 FQGTGA. The CDR3 contains 14 residues.

This rearrangement joins TRBV19 to TRBJ2-1, with TRBD1 matching 9 bases. With 5 bases clipped from V and 0 bases from J, the junction kept 8 bases outside the gene matches. Germline lookup yields CDR1 LNHDA and CDR2 SQIVND (reference sequence). CDR3 length equals 17 residues. CDR3 DNA: TGTGCCAGTAGTCTCCGACAGGGGGTCCCCTCCTACAATGAGCAGTTCTTC. The encoded protein is CASSLRQGVPSYNEQFF.

V usage is TRBV4-2 and J usage is TRBJ1-3, with 7 bases fitting TRBD1. CDR1 and CDR2 (germline): LGHNA, YNFKEQ. The CDR3 extends over 17 amino acids. Germline trimming cut 4 bases from V and 0 bases from J; bases unmatched to any gene: 9. As DNA, the CDR3 is TGTGCCAGCAGCCCGAAAATCCGACAGGGCTCTGGAAACACCATATATTTT. Translated, it gives CASSPKIRQGSGNTIYF.

The rearrangement links TRBV11-3 to TRBJ2-1; TRBD2 aligns across 7 bases. Germline lookup yields CDR1 SGHNT and CDR2 YENEEA. The CDR3 consists of 17 residues. Unmatched junction bases numbered 12, after V lost 5 bases and J lost 2 bases. CDR3 sequence (DNA): TGTGCCAGCAGCCCCCCTGGGGGGGAGGGGCCCTACAATGAGCAGTTCTTC. It is translated as CASSPPGGEGPYNEQFF.

This clone appeared once. The CDR3 spells CASSAGHAGWGANVLTF. The CDR3 region has the DNA TGTGCCAGCAGCGCGGGACACGCGGGCTGGGGGGCCAACGTCCTGACTTTC. J is TRBJ2-6 and V is TRBV9; a weak D match, TRBD1 (6 bases). The germline V gene has CDR1 SGDLS and CDR2 YYNGEE. Trimming took 3 bases from V and 4 from J, leaving 17 bases between them. CDR3 length equals 17 residues. Full variable domain (remainder filled in from reference TRBV9 and TRBJ2-6): DSGVTQTPKHLITATGQRVTLRCSPRSGDLSVYWYQQSLDQGLQFLIQYYNGEERAKGNILERFSAQQFPDLHSELNLSSLELGDSALYFCASSAGHAGWGANVLTFGAGSRLTVL.